This T cell receptor beta chain was recovered during a study of CD8 T cells in Susac syndrome. Overall study results and limits: The study's TCR sequencing and HLA analysis covered a relatively small number of individuals, and the study acknowledged this.

TEMRA cells were enriched by FACS, and CD4+ and CD8+ T cells were negatively isolated. On this clonotype itself: Antigen: not known.

V lost 1 base and J lost 5, with 18 bases in between. The CDR3 is 16 amino acids. Germline CDR1 is DFQATT and CDR2 is SNEGSKA (reference sequence). With random hexamers, reverse transcription was performed on about 0.5 to 1 ug of RNA. TCRdb independently ran MiXCR on the immunoSEQ multiplex PCR reads; one entry per CDR3 protein. In the table there are about 120,000 distinct CDR3 sequences, around 90% of which are singletons. The chain links TRBV20-1 to TRBJ2-4, with D uncertain. The specimen sequenced was CD4+ T cells from PBMCs. The TCR comes from a human donor in good health. The CDR3 spells CSARGLFPPGENIQYF. The CDR3 bases are TGCAGTGCTAGAGGACTCTTCCCCCCGGGCGAAAACATTCAGTACTTC.